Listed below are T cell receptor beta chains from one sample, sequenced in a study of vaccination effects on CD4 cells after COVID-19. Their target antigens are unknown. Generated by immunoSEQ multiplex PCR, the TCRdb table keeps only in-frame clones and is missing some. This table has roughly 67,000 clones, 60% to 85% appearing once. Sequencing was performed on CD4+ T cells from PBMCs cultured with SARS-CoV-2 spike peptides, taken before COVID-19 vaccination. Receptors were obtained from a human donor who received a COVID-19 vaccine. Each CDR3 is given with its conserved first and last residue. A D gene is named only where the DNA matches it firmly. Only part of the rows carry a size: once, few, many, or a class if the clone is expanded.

TGTGCCAGCAGCTTGTCCAGATTGAACACTGAAGCTTTCTTT,CASSLSRLNTEAFF,NA,NA,TRBJ1-1,14,TRBV7-9
TGCGCCAGCAGGGGGGCGGCCGGGAGCTCTGGAAACACCATATATTTT,CASRGAAGSSGNTIYF,NA,NA,TRBJ1-3,16,TRBV5-1
TGTGCCAGCTCACCGTTAGCGTGGCAGGGGGGCTATGGCTACACCTTC,CASSPLAWQGGYGYTF,TRBD1,NA,TRBJ1-2,16,TRBV18
TGTGCCAGCAGCTCTCCGGGCAGGTTCTCACCCCTCCACTTT,CASSSPGRFSPLHF,NA,few,TRBJ1-6,14,TRBV28
TGTGCCAGCAGCTTGCGGGAGATGACCTTC,CASSLREMTF,NA,few,TRBJ1-2,10,TRBV7-9
TGTGCCACCTGGACAACAGATACGCAGTATTTT,CATWTTDTQYF,NA,NA,TRBJ2-3,11,TRBV12-3/TRBV12-4
TGTGCCAGCAGCTTGACAGGGGGAGGAAAACTGTTTTTT,CASSLTGGGKLFF,TRBD1,NA,TRBJ1-4,13,TRBV11-1
TGCGCCAGCAGCTTCGGACAAGTCAATACTGAAGCTTTCTTT,CASSFGQVNTEAFF,NA,NA,TRBJ1-1,14,TRBV5-1
TGTGCCAGCAGCCAGAGAGATTCACCCCTCCACTTT,CASSQRDSPLHF,NA,NA,TRBJ1-6,12,TRBV7-9
TGTGCCAGCAGCTTAGCGGGGGCTCGGAGGAATGAGCAGTTCTTC,CASSLAGARRNEQFF,NA,NA,TRBJ2-1,15,TRBV7-3
TGCAGCGTTGGGACAGGGATCGGCTCCTACAATGAGCAGTTCTTC,CSVGTGIGSYNEQFF,TRBD1,NA,TRBJ2-1,15,TRBV29-1
TGTGCCAGCAGCAGATTAGCGGGGGGGAGCACAGATACGCAGTATTTT,CASSRLAGGSTDTQYF,TRBD2,NA,TRBJ2-3,16,TRBV9
TGTGCCAGCAGTGGGGCGCCCGGGACAGGGGGCGGGACAGATACGCAGTATTTT,CASSGAPGTGGGTDTQYF,TRBD1,NA,TRBJ2-3,18,TRBV25-1
TGTGCCAGCAGTACACAGGGAGGTAATTCACCCCTCCACTTT,CASSTQGGNSPLHF,NA,few,TRBJ1-6,14,TRBV2
TGTGCCTGGAGTGTTGGCAGGCAGGATCAGCCCCAGCATTTT,CAWSVGRQDQPQHF,NA,NA,TRBJ1-5,14,TRBV30
TGTGCCAGTAGTATATCCCGACTAGCGGGGAACACCGGGGAGCTGTTTTTT,CASSISRLAGNTGELFF,TRBD2,NA,TRBJ2-2,17,TRBV19
TGTGCCACATCCGGGGATATAGAAGAAAAACTGTTTTTT,CATSGDIEEKLFF,NA,NA,TRBJ1-4,13,TRBV19
TGTGCCAGCAGTCCCGCAACAGGGCTCATCTATGGCTACACCTTC,CASSPATGLIYGYTF,NA,NA,TRBJ1-2,15,TRBV6-5
TGTGCCAGCAGTTTAGGGGGGAGCAATCAGCCCCAGCATTTT,CASSLGGSNQPQHF,NA,NA,TRBJ1-5,14,TRBV27
TGTGCCAGCAGTTACTCGAACAGGGGGGCAGAAAAACTGTTTTTT,CASSYSNRGAEKLFF,TRBD1,NA,TRBJ1-4,15,TRBV6-6
TGCGCCAGCAGCGACCAGGGGGTGGAGACCCAGTACTTC,CASSDQGVETQYF,TRBD1,NA,TRBJ2-5,13,TRBV5-1
TGTGCCAGCAGTTACTCCCCAGTTTCACAAGAGACCCAGTACTTC,CASSYSPVSQETQYF,NA,NA,TRBJ2-5,15,TRBV6-6
TGTGCCACTCGGCCGGGACAAGCCGTAGATACGCAGTATTTT,CATRPGQAVDTQYF,NA,NA,TRBJ2-3,14,TRBV19
TGTGCCAGCAGTTCTACATGGACAGGGGCTAACACTGAAGCTTTCTTT,CASSSTWTGANTEAFF,TRBD1,NA,TRBJ1-1,16,TRBV6-5
TGTGCCAGCGGAACACCCGACAGGGGTTTCTCTGGAAACACCATATATTTT,CASGTPDRGFSGNTIYF,TRBD1,NA,TRBJ1-3,17,TRBV27
TGCGCCAGCAGCGTTTCACGACAGGTGGGCACTGAAGCTTTCTTT,CASSVSRQVGTEAFF,NA,NA,TRBJ1-1,15,TRBV5-1
TGCGCCAGCAGCTTGGACTCCTCCTACAATGAGCAGTTCTTC,CASSLDSSYNEQFF,NA,NA,TRBJ2-1,14,TRBV5-1
TGTGCCAGCACCGAGGGCGCGAACGAAAGCGGGGAGCTGTTTTTT,CASTEGANESGELFF,NA,NA,TRBJ2-2,15,TRBV6-5
TGTGCCAGCAGTTTACCGGGCACCGGGGAGCTGTTTTTT,CASSLPGTGELFF,NA,NA,TRBJ2-2,13,TRBV6-5
TGTGCCAGCAGCCAAGGGGACAGGGCCTTCCAAGAGACCCAGTACTTC,CASSQGDRAFQETQYF,TRBD1,NA,TRBJ2-5,16,TRBV14
TGTGCCAGCAGTGGATCCGGGACAGGGGGCTCTGGCTACACCTTC,CASSGSGTGGSGYTF,TRBD1,NA,TRBJ1-2,15,TRBV28
TGTGCCAGCAGTCAGTCTAGCGGGGGAGCCAGGACGCAGTATTTT,CASSQSSGGARTQYF,TRBD2,NA,TRBJ2-3,15,TRBV2
TGTGCCAGCCGGAAGGGGTCCAACACTGAAGCTTTCTTT,CASRKGSNTEAFF,NA,few,TRBJ1-1,13,TRBV7-9
TGTGCCAGCACCTCGACTCTCACTGAAGCTTTCTTT,CASTSTLTEAFF,NA,few,TRBJ1-1,12,TRBV7-9
TGTGCCAGCAGTTACTCCCACAATCAGCCCCAGCATTTT,CASSYSHNQPQHF,NA,few,TRBJ1-5,13,TRBV6-5
TGTGCCAGCAGCTTGAGAATTTCGGGGTTGAACACCGGGGAGCTGTTTTTT,CASSLRISGLNTGELFF,NA,NA,TRBJ2-2,17,TRBV5-6
TGTGCCAGCTCACCGGGGCAGACAGGAGGTAATGAAAAACTGTTTTTT,CASSPGQTGGNEKLFF,NA,NA,TRBJ1-4,16,TRBV18
TGTGCCAGCAGCCGAAGCCCCAGGACAGGCTCCAATGAGCAGTTCTTC,CASSRSPRTGSNEQFF,TRBD1,NA,TRBJ2-1,16,TRBV3-1/TRBV3-2
TGTGCCAGCAGCACTCTAGCGGGGGCCTCCTACAATGAGCAGTTCTTC,CASSTLAGASYNEQFF,TRBD2,NA,TRBJ2-1,16,TRBV7-8
TGCAGCGTTGATGGCGGCAGACCTAGGGAGCTGTTTTTT,CSVDGGRPRELFF,NA,NA,TRBJ2-2,13,TRBV29-1
TGTGCCGAGGGATCAAGCAATCAGCCCCAGCATTTT,CAEGSSNQPQHF,NA,few,TRBJ1-5,12,TRBV6-6
TGTGCCAGCAGTCCTCCTGTCGGGCAGCCCCAGCATTTT,CASSPPVGQPQHF,NA,NA,TRBJ1-5,13,TRBV21-1
TGCGCCAGCAGCCAAGGTGGTAGAGGGGACGCAGATACGCAGTATTTT,CASSQGGRGDADTQYF,NA,NA,TRBJ2-3,16,TRBV4-1
TGTGCCTGGAGTTGGGACTCAACCCCACTCGAGAATTCACCCCTCCACTTT,CAWSWDSTPLENSPLHF,NA,NA,TRBJ1-6,17,TRBV30
TGTGCCAGCAGCGATACAGGGGGTGGGACAGATACGCAGTATTTT,CASSDTGGGTDTQYF,TRBD1,NA,TRBJ2-3,15,TRBV6-6
TGTGCCAGCAGCTTATTTCCGGGGGGCGCCACCGAAGCTTTCTTT,CASSLFPGGATEAFF,NA,NA,TRBJ1-1,15,TRBV7-3
TGTGCCAGCTCATTCTCGGATGAGCAGTTCTTC,CASSFSDEQFF,NA,NA,TRBJ2-1,11,TRBV18
TGTGCCAGCAGCCAAGATGTCGGAGCTAACTATGGCTACACCTTC,CASSQDVGANYGYTF,NA,NA,TRBJ1-2,15,TRBV14
TGCAGCGTTGGGGAACCAACTAATGAAAAACTGTTTTTT,CSVGEPTNEKLFF,NA,NA,TRBJ1-4,13,TRBV29-1
TGTGCCAGTAGTGTCCCCGGGACCCGTTTTGGGGGCTACAATGAGCAGTTCTTC,CASSVPGTRFGGYNEQFF,NA,once,TRBJ2-1,18,TRBV19
TGTGCCAGCAGTATCCTAGACAGATTTGGCGGCTACACCTTC,CASSILDRFGGYTF,NA,NA,TRBJ1-2,14,TRBV6-6
TGTGCCAGCGACAGGGGCAATCAGCCCCAGCATTTT,CASDRGNQPQHF,TRBD1,few,TRBJ1-5,12,TRBV2
TGTGCCAGCAGTTTAGTAGGAGGGGTGGGTTCACCCCTCCACTTT,CASSLVGGVGSPLHF,NA,NA,TRBJ1-6,15,TRBV28
TGTGCTAGTGGTACAGGGTCTTCTGGAAACACCATATATTTT,CASGTGSSGNTIYF,NA,NA,TRBJ1-3,14,TRBV12-5
TGTGCCAGCAGCTTAGCGCGGACAGTTAACTATGGCTACACCTTC,CASSLARTVNYGYTF,NA,NA,TRBJ1-2,15,TRBV7-2